This T cell receptor beta chain came from a study of OX40 agonist ivuxolimab in advanced cancers. The CDR3 totals 15 residues. Trimming pared 7 bases from V and 2 bases from J, leaving 16 bases between. CDR1 and CDR2 (germline): MNHEY, SMNVEV (reference sequence). Clones were read by immunoSEQ multiplex PCR, and TCRdb kept only the in-frame ones, dropping some. Seen here are 35,000 to 40,000 clones, roughly 82% observed once, and the top ten hold around 1.8%. Sequenced material: CD4+ or CD8+ T cells sorted from blood, taken in a trial of the OX40 agonist ivuxolimab. The sequence was collected from an adult with an advanced solid tumor such as melanoma, head and neck, liver or kidney cancer. The rearrangement links TRBV27 to TRBJ2-3; D perhaps matches TRBD2 (6 bases). CDR3 region: CASKRRERVTDTQYF. The CDR3 DNA reads TGTGCCAGCAAACGTCGCGAGCGGGTCACAGATACGCAGTATTTT.